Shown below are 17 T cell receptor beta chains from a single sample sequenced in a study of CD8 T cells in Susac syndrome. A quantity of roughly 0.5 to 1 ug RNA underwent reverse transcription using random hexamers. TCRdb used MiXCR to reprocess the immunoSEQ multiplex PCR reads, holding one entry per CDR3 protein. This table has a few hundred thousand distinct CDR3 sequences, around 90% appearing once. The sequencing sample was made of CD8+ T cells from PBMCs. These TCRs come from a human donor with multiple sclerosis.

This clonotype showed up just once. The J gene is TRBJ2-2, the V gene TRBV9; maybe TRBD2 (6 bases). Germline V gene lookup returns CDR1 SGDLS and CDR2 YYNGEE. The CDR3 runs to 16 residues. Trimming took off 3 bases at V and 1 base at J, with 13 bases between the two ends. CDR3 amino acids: CASSDGTSLNTGELFF. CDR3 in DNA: TGTGCCAGCAGCGACGGCACTAGCTTGAACACCGGGGAGCTGTTTTTT.

CDR3 DNA sequence: TGTGCCAGCAGCTTATTAGCGGGAGGGCTCTACGAGCAGTACTTC. Translation: CASSLLAGGLYEQYF. This sequence joins TRBV7-8 and TRBJ2-7; 11 positions agree with TRBD2. V lost 2 bases, J lost 3 bases, and 3 bases stayed unmatched. Germline-derived CDR1 and CDR2 are SGHVS and FQNEAQ. The CDR3 consists of 15 residues.

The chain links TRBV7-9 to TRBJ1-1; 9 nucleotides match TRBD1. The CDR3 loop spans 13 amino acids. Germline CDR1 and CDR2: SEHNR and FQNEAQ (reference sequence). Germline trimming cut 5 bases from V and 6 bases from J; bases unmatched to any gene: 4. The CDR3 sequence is CASSPTGGPEAFF. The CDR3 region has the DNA TGTGCCAGCAGCCCTACAGGGGGCCCTGAAGCTTTCTTT.

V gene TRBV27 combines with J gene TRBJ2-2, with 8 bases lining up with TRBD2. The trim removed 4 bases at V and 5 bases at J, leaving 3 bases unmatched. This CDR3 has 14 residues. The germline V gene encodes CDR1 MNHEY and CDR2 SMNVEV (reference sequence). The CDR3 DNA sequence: TGTGCCAGCAGTTGGCGCGGGGGGACCGGGGAGCTGTTTTTT. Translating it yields CASSWRGGTGELFF.

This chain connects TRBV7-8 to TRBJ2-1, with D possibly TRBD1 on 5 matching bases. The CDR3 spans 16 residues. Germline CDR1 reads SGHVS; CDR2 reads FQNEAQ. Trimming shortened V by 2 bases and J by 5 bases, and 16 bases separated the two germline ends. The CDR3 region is CASSLRVISRDNEQFF. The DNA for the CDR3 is TGTGCCAGCAGCTTAAGAGTTATAAGCAGGGACAATGAGCAGTTCTTC.

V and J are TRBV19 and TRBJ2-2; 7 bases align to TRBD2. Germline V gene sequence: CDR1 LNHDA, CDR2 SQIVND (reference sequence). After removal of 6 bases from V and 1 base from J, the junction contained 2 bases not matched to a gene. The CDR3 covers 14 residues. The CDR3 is CASSLAVNTGELFF. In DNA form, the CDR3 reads TGTGCCAGTAGCCTAGCGGTGAACACCGGGGAGCTGTTTTTT. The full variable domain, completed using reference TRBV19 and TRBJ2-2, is DGGITQSPKYLFRKEGQNVTLSCEQNLNHDAMYWYRQDPGQGLRLIYYSQIVNDFQKGDIAEGYSVSREKKESFPLTVTSAQKNPTAFYLCASSLAVNTGELFFGEGSRLTVL.

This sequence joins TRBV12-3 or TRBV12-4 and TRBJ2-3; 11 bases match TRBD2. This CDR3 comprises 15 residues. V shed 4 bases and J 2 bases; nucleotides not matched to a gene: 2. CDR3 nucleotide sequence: TGTGCCAGCAGTTGGGGACTAGCGGTCACAGATACGCAGTATTTT. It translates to CASSWGLAVTDTQYF.

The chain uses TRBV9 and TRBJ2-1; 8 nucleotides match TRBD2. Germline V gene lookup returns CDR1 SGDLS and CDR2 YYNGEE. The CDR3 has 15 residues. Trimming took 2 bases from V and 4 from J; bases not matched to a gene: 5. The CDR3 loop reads CASSVESGGYNEQFF. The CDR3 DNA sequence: TGTGCCAGCAGCGTGGAAAGCGGGGGTTACAATGAGCAGTTCTTC. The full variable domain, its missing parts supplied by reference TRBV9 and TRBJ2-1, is DSGVTQTPKHLITATGQRVTLRCSPRSGDLSVYWYQQSLDQGLQFLIQYYNGEERAKGNILERFSAQQFPDLHSELNLSSLELGDSALYFCASSVESGGYNEQFFGPGTRLTVL.

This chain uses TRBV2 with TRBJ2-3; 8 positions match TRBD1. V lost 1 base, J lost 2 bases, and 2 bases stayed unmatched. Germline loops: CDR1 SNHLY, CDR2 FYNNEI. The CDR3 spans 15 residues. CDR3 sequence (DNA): TGTGCCAGCAGTGAAGGACAGGGGTACACAGATACGCAGTATTTT. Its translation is CASSEGQGYTDTQYF.

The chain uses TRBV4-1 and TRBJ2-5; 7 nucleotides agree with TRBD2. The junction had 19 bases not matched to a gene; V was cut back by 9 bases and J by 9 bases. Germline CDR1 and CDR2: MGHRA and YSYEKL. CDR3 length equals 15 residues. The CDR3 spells CASRDGGRSLGPQYF. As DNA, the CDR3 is TGCGCCAGTAGGGACGGGGGGAGGTCTCTAGGCCCCCAGTACTTC.

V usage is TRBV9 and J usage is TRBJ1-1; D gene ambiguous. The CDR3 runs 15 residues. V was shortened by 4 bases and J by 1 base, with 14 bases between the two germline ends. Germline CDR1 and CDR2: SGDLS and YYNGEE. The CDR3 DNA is TGTGCCAGCAGCCCCGAAATTTCGTCGAACACTGAAGCTTTCTTT. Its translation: CASSPEISSNTEAFF.

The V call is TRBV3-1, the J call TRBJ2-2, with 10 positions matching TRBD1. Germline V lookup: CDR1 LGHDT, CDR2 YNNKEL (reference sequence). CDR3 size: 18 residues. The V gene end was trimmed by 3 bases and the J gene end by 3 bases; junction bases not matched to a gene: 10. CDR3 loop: CASSQVAAGTGDTGELFF. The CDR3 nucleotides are TGTGCCAGCAGCCAGGTGGCCGCCGGGACAGGGGACACCGGGGAGCTGTTTTTT.

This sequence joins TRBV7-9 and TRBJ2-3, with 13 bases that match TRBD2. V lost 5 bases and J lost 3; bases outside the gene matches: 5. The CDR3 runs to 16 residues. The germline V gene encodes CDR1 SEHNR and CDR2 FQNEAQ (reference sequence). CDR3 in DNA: TGTGCCAGCAGCCCTACTAGCGGGGGGGAAACAGATACGCAGTATTTT. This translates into CASSPTSGGETDTQYF.

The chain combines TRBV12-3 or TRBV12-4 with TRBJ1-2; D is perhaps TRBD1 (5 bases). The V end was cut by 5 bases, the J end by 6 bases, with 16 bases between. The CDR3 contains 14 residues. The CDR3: CASSTRQSPHGYTF. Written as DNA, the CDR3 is TGTGCCAGCAGTACCCGACAGTCCCCCCATGGCTACACCTTC.

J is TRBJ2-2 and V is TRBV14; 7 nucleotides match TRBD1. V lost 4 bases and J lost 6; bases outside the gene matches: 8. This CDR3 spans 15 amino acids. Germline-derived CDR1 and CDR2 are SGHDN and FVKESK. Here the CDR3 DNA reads TGTGCCAGCAGCCCGATGACACAGGGGCCCGGGGAGCTGTTTTTT. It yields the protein CASSPMTQGPGELFF.

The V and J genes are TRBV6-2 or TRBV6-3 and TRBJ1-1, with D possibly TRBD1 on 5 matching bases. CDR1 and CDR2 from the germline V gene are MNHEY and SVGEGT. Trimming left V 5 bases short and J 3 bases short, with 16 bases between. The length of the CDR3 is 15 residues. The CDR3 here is CASSVLRAADTEAFF. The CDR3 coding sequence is TGTGCCAGCAGTGTCCTCAGGGCCGCCGACACTGAAGCTTTCTTT.

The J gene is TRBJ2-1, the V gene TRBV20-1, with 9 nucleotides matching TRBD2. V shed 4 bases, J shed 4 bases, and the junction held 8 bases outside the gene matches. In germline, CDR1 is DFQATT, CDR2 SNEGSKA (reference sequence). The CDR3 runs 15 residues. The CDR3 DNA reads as TGCAGTGCTAAGCCCCGACTAGCGGAGTACAATGAGCAGTTCTTC. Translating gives CSAKPRLAEYNEQFF.